The following is a TCR beta chain sequence with its context. This entry comes from a study of T cells after yellow fever vaccination. TCRdb ran MiXCR on the 5' RACE reads and lists one entry per CDR3 protein. The sample has more than 450,000 distinct CDR3 sequences; 20% to 25% are singletons. Germline CDR1 and CDR2: MNHEY and SVGAGI. This CDR3 spans 16 amino acids. The V end lost 5 bases, the J end lost 0 bases, and 14 bases lay between the germline ends. The rearrangement joins TRBV6-5 to TRBJ1-5; perhaps TRBD1 as D (5 bases). This receptor was obtained from a man aged 18-30 years who received the YFV17D yellow fever vaccine. The sequenced sample was PBMCs, obtained more than 20 days after the first yellow fever vaccination. CDR3 bases: TGTGCCAGCAGTATCGACAGATTTTATAGCAATCAGCCCCAGCATTTT. It is translated as CASSIDRFYSNQPQHF.